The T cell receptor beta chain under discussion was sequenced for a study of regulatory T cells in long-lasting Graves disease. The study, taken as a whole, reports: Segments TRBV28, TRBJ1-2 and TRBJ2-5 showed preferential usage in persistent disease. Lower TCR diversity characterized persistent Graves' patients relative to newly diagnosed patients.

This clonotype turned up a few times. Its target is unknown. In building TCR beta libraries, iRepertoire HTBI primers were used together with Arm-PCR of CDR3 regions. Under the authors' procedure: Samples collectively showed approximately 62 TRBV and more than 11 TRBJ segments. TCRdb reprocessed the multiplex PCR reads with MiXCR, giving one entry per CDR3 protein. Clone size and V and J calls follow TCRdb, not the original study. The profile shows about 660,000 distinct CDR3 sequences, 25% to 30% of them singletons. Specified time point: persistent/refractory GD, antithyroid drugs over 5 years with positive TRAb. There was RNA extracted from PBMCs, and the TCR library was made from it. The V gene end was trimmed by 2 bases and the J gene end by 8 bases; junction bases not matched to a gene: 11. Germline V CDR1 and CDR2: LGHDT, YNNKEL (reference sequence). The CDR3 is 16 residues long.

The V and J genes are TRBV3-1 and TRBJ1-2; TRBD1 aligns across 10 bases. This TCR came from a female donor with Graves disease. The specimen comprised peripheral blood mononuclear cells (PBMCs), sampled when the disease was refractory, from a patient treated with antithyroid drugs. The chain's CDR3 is CASSQPSGQGEYGYTF. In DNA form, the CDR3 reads TGTGCCAGCAGCCAACCCTCCGGACAGGGGGAATACGGCTACACCTTC.